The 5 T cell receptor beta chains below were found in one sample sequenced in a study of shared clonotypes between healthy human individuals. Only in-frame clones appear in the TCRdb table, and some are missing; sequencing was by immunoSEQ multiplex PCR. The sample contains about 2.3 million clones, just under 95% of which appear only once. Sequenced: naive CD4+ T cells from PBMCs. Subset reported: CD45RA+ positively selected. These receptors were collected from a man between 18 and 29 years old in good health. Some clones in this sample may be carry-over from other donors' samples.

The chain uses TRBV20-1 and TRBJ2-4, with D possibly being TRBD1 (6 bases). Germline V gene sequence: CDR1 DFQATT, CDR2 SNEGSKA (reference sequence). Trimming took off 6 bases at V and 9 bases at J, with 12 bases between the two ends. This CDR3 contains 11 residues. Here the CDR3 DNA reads TGCAGTGCCTCAACAGGGCCCATTCAGTACTTC. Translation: CSASTGPIQYF.

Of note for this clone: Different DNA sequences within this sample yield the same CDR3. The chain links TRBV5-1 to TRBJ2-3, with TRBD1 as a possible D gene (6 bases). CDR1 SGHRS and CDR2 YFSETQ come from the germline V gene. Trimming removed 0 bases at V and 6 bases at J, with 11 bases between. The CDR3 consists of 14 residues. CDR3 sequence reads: CASSLGQGSDTQYF. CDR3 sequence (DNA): TGCGCCAGCAGCTTGGGGCAGGGGAGCGATACGCAGTATTTT.

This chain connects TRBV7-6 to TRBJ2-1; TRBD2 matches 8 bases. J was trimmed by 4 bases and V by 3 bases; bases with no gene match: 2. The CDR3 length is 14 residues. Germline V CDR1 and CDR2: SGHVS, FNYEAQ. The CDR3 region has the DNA TGTGCCAGCAGCTTCAGCGGGGGATACAATGAGCAGTTCTTC. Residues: CASSFSGGYNEQFF.

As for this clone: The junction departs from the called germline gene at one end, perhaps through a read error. The CDR3 bases are TGTGCCAACAGCCGCGGTAACGGGGAGCTGTTTTTT. Translated: CANSRGNGELFF. The chain combines TRBV7-3 with TRBJ2-2; no firm D call. Germline-derived CDR1 and CDR2 are SGHTA and FQGTGA. The CDR3 is made up of 12 amino acids. Using reference TRBV7-3 and TRBJ2-2 for the parts outside the CDR3, the full variable domain is GAGVSQTPSNKVTEKGKYVELRCDPISGHTALYWYRQSLGQGPEFLIYFQGTGAADDSGLPNDRFFAVRPEGSVSTLKIQRTERGDSAVYLCANSRGNGELFFGEGSRLTVL.

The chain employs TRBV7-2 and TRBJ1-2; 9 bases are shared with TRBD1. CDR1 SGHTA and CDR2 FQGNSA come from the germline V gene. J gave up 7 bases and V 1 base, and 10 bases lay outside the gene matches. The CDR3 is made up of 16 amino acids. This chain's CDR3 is CASSLEQGAGFGGYTF. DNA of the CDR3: TGTGCCAGCAGCTTAGAACAGGGGGCAGGTTTCGGTGGCTACACCTTC.